The T cell receptor beta chain described here comes from a study of vaccination and CD4 T cells after COVID-19. Study-level information: Stimuli were overlapping spike peptide pools of SARS-CoV-2 and three common cold coronaviruses (HCoV-NL63, HCoV-OC43, HCoV-229E).

A word on this clonotype: Its specificity is unknown.

The assay that was used to sequence DNA from cultured CD4+ T cells was the Oncomine TCR Beta short-read assay. One entry per CDR3 protein, called by TCRdb with MiXCR from the PCR reads. This table holds just over 4,000 distinct CDR3 sequences, 60% to 80% found once. The sample's treatment: approximately 9-day PBMC culture with coronavirus spike peptide pools or control peptides (ViraFEST assay). Pre-COVID-19 pandemic sampling (2011-2018) yielded the unexposed donor's CD4+ T cells. In germline, CDR1 is MNHEY, CDR2 SVGAGI. This CDR3 region has 15 residues. V was cut by 0 bases and J by 6 bases, with 14 bases left in between.

This chain connects TRBV6-5 to TRBJ1-2, with D possibly matching TRBD1 (5 bases). The sequence came from a human donor in good health. The sequencing sample was made of CD4+ T cells from blood, cultured in vitro. Here the CDR3 reads CASSYSRGREDGYTF. The DNA of the CDR3 is TGTGCCAGCAGTTACTCGAGGGGCAGGGAAGATGGCTACACCTTC.